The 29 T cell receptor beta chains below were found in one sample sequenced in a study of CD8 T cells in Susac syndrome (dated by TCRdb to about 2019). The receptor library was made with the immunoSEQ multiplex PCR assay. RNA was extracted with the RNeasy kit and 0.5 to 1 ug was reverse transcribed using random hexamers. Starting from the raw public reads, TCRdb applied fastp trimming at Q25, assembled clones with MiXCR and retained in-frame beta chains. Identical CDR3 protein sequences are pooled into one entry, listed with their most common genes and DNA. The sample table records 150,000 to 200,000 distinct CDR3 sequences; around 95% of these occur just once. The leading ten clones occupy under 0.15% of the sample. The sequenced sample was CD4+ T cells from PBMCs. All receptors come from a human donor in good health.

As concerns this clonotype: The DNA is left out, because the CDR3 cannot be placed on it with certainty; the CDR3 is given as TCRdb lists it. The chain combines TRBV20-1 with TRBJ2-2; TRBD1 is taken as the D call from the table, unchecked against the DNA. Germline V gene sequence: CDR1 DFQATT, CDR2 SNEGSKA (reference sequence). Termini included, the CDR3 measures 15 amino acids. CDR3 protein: CSAQGARFGAGELFF.

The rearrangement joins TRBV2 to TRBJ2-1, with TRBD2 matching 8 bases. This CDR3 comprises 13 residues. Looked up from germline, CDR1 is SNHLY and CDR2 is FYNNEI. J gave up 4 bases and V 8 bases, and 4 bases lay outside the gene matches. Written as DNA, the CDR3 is TGTGCCAGCCTTAGCGGGGAGTACAATGAGCAGTTCTTC. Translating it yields CASLSGEYNEQFF.

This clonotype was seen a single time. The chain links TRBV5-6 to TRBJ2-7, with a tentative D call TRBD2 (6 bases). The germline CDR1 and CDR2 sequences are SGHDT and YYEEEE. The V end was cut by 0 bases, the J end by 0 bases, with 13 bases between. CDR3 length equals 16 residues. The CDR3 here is CASSLAPTGVSYEQYF. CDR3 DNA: TGTGCCAGCAGCTTGGCCCCAACGGGGGTCTCCTACGAGCAGTACTTC.

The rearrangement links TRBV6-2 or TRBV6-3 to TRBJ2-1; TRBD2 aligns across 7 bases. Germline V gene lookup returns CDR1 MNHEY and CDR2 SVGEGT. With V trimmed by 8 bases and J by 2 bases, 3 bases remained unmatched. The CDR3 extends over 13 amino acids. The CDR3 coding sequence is TGTGCCAGCCGCCGGGGGGCCTACAATGAGCAGTTCTTC. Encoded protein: CASRRGAYNEQFF.

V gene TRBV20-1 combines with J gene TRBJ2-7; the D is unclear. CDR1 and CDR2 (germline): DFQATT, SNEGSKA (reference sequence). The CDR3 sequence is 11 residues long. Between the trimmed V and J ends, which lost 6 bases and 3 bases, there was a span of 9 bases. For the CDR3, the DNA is TGCAGTGCCACAGAATACTACGAGCAGTACTTC. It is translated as CSATEYYEQYF.

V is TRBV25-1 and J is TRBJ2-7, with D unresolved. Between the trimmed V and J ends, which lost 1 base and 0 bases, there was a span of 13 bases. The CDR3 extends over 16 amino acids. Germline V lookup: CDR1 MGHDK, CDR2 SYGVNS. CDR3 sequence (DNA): TGTGCCAGCAGTGAATCTGGCCCATGGAGCTCCTACGAGCAGTACTTC. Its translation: CASSESGPWSSYEQYF.

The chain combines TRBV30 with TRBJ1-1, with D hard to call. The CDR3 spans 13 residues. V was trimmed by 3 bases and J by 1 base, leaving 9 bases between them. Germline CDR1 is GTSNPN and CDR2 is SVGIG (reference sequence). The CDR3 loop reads CAWRREANTEAFF. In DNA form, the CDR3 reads TGTGCCTGGAGACGAGAGGCGAACACTGAAGCTTTCTTT.

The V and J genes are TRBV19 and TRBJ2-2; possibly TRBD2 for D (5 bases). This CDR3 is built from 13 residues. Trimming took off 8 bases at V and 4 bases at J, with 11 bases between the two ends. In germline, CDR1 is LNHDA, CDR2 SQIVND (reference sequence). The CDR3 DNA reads TGTGCCAGTGGACTGTCGGGCACCGGGGAGCTGTTTTTT. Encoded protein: CASGLSGTGELFF.

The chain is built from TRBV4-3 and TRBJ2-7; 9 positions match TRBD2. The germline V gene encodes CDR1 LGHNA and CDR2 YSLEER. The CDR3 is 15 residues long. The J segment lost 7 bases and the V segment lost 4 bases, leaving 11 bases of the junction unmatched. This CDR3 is CASSPSGTSPGEQYF. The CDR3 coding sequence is TGCGCCAGCAGCCCGTCCGGGACTAGCCCTGGGGAGCAGTACTTC.

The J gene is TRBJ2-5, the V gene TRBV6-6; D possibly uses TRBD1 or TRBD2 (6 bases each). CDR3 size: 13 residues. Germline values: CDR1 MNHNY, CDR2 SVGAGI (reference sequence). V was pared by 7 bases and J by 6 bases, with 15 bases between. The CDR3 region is CASTHGGGQTQYF. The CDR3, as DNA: TGTGCCAGCACCCACGGAGGGGGACAGACCCAGTACTTC.

CDR3 amino acids: CASSELAGPQETQYF. The CDR3, as DNA: TGTGCCAGCAGTGAGCTAGCGGGGCCTCAAGAGACCCAGTACTTC. The chain uses TRBV2 and TRBJ2-5, with 9 positions matching TRBD2. This CDR3 spans 15 amino acids. The junction had 4 bases not matched to a gene; V was cut back by 3 bases and J by 2 bases. Germline V gene lookup returns CDR1 SNHLY and CDR2 FYNNEI. Supplemented by reference TRBV2 and TRBJ2-5, the full variable domain reads EPEVTQTPSHQVTQMGQEVILRCVPISNHLYFYWYRQILGQKVEFLVSFYNNEISEKSEIFDDQFSVERPDGSNFTLKIRSTKLEDSAMYFCASSELAGPQETQYFGPGTRLLVL.

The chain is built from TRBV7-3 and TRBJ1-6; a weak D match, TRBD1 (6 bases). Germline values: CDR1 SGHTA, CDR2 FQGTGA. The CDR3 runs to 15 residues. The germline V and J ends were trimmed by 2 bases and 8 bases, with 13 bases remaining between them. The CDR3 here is CASSLSGAQDSPLHF. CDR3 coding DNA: TGTGCCAGCAGCTTATCGGGGGCGCAAGATTCACCCCTCCACTTT. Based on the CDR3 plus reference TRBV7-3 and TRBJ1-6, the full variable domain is GAGVSQTPSNKVTEKGKYVELRCDPISGHTALYWYRQSLGQGPEFLIYFQGTGAADDSGLPNDRFFAVRPEGSVSTLKIQRTERGDSAVYLCASSLSGAQDSPLHFGNGTRLTVT.

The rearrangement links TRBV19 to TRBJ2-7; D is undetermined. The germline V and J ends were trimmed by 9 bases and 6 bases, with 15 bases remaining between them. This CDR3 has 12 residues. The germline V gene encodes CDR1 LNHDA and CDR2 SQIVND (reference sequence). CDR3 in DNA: TGTGCCAGCCGGACCTTAACGGGCGAGCAGTACTTC. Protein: CASRTLTGEQYF. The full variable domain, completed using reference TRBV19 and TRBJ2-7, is DGGITQSPKYLFRKEGQNVTLSCEQNLNHDAMYWYRQDPGQGLRLIYYSQIVNDFQKGDIAEGYSVSREKKESFPLTVTSAQKNPTAFYLCASRTLTGEQYFGPGTRLTVT.

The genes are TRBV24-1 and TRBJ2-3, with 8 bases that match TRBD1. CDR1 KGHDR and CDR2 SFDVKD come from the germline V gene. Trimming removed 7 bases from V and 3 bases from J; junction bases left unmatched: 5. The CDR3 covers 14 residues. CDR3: CATRGQVETDTQYF. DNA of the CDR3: TGTGCCACCAGGGGACAGGTGGAGACAGATACGCAGTATTTT.

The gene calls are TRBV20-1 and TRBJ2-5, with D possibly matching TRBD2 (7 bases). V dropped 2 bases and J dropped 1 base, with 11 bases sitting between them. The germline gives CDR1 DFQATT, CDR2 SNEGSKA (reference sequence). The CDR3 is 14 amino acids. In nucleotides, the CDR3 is TGCAGTGCTAGACGGGGGGCCCTCCAAGAGACCCAGTACTTC. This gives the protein CSARRGALQETQYF.

CDR3 loop: CSASRVLTDTQYF. In DNA form, the CDR3 reads TGCAGTGCTAGTCGGGTGCTCACAGATACGCAGTATTTT. The genes are TRBV20-1 and TRBJ2-3; D gene unclear. Trimming stripped 3 bases from V and 2 bases from J, with 9 bases between. Germline CDR1 DFQATT, CDR2 SNEGSKA (reference sequence). The CDR3 contains 13 residues.

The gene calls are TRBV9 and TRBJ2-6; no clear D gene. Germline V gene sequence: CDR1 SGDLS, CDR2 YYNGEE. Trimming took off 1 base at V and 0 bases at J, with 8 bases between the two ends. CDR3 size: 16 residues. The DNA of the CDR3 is TGTGCCAGCAGCGTAAATCGAGTCTCTGGGGCCAACGTCCTGACTTTC. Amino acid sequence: CASSVNRVSGANVLTF.

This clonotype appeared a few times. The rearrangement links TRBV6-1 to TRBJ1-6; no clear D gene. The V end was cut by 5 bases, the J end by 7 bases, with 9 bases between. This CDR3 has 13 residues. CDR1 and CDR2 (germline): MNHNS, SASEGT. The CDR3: CASSQQKNSPLHF. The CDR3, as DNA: TGTGCCAGCAGTCAACAAAAAAATTCACCCCTCCACTTT.

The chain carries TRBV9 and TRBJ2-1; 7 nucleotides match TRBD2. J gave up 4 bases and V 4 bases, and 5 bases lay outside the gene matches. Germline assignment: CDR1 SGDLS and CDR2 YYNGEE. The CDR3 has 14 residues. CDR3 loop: CASSPGGTYNEQFF. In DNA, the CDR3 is TGTGCCAGCAGCCCCGGGGGGACTTACAATGAGCAGTTCTTC. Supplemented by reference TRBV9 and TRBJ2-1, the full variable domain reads DSGVTQTPKHLITATGQRVTLRCSPRSGDLSVYWYQQSLDQGLQFLIQYYNGEERAKGNILERFSAQQFPDLHSELNLSSLELGDSALYFCASSPGGTYNEQFFGPGTRLTVL.

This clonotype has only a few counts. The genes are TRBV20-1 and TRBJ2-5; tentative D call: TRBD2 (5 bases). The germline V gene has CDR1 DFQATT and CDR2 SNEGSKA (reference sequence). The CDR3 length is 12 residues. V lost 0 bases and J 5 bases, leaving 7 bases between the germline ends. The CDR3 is CSARDRGETQYF. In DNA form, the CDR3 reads TGCAGTGCTAGAGATAGAGGGGAGACCCAGTACTTC.

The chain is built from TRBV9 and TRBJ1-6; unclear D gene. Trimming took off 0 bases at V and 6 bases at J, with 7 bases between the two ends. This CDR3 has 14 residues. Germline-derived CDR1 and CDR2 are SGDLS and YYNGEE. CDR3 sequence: CASSVEGGNSPLHF. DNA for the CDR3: TGTGCCAGCAGCGTAGAGGGAGGTAATTCACCCCTCCACTTT.

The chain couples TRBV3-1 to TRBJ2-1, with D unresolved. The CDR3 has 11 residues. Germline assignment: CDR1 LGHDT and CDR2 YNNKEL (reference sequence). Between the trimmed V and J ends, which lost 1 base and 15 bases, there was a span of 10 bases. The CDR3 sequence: CASSQVLEWFF. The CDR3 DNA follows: TGTGCCAGCAGCCAAGTCCTAGAATGGTTCTTC.

The CDR3 DNA reads TGCAGCGCCGCCACAGGAAAGGATACGCAGTATTTT. It codes for CSAATGKDTQYF. This chain joins TRBV29-1 and TRBJ2-3; a possible D gene is TRBD1 (5 bases). V was cut by 7 bases and J by 6 bases, with 14 bases left in between. Germline V lookup: CDR1 SQVTM, CDR2 ANQGSEA. The CDR3 consists of 12 residues.

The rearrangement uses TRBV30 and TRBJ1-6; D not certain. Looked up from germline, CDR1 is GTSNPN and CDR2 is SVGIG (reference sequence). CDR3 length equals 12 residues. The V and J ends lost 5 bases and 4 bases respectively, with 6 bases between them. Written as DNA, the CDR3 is TGTGCCTGGGGGATTTATAATTCACCCCTCCACTTT. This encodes CAWGIYNSPLHF. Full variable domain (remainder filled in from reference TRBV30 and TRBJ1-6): SQTIHQWPATLVQPVGSPLSLECTVEGTSNPNLYWYRQAAGRGLQLLFYSVGIGQISSEVPQNLSASRPQDRQFILSSKKLLLSDSGFYLCAWGIYNSPLHFGNGTRLTVT.

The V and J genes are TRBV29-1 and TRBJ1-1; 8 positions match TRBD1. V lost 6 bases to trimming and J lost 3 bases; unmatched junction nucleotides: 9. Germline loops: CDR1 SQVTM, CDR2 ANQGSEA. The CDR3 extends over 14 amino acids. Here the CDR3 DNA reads TGCAGCGTAGACAGGGGAAGTGGGTACACTGAAGCTTTCTTT. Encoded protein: CSVDRGSGYTEAFF. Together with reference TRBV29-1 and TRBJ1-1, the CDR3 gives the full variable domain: SAVISQKPSRDICQRGTSLTIQCQVDSQVTMMFWYRQQPGQSLTLIATANQGSEATYESGFVIDKFPISRPNLTFSTLTVSNMSPEDSSIYLCSVDRGSGYTEAFFGQGTRLTVV.

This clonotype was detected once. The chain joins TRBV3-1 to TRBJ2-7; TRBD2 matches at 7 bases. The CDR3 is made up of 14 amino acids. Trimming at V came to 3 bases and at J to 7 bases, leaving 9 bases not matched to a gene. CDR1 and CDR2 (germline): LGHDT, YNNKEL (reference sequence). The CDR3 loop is CASSQLAASGEQYF. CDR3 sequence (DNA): TGTGCCAGCAGCCAGCTAGCGGCCTCGGGAGAGCAGTACTTC.

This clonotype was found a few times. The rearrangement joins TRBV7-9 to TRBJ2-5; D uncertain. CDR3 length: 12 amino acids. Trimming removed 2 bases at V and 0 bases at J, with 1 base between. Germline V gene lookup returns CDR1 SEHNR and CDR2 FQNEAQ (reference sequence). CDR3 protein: CASSLNQETQYF. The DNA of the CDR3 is TGTGCCAGCAGCTTAAACCAAGAGACCCAGTACTTC. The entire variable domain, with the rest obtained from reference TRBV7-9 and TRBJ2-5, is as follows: DTGVSQNPRHKITKRGQNVTFRCDPISEHNRLYWYRQTLGQGPEFLTYFQNEAQLEKSRLLSDRFSAERPKGSFSTLEIQRTEQGDSAMYLCASSLNQETQYFGPGTRLLVL.

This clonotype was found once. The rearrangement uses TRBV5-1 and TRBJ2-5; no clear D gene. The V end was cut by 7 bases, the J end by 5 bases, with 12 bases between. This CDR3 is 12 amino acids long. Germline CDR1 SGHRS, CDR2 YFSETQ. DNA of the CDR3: TGCGCCAGCTCCGAGGTCTTGGAGACCCAGTACTTC. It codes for CASSEVLETQYF.

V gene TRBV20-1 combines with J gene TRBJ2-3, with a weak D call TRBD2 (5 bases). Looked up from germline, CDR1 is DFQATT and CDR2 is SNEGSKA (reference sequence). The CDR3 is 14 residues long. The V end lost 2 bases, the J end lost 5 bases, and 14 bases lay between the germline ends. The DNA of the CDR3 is TGCAGTGCTAGAAGTCTAGCTACCGTAGATACGCAGTATTTT. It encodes CSARSLATVDTQYF.